This TCR beta chain is drawn from a study of cytomegalovirus exposure and HLA in healthy donors. Study details: Approximately 81% of 398 genotyped donors fell in the Caucasian-associated ancestry cluster.

Primers: 60 Vbeta forward and 13 Jbeta reverse. The assay was immunoSEQ multiplex PCR, and TCRdb's table has in-frame clones only and misses some. This table has 150,000 to 200,000 clones, about 80% appearing once. Comments on this clone: Its target is unknown.

Trimming took 5 bases from V and 0 from J; bases not matched to a gene: 7. CDR1 and CDR2 (germline): KGHSH, LQKENI. This CDR3 contains 16 residues. Regarding the study as a whole: In a later analysis, at a false discovery rate of 0.05, over 15,000 TCR beta sequences matched HLA alleles.

This chain connects TRBV18 to TRBJ1-1; the match to TRBD1 covers 9 bases. The specimen sequenced was PBMCs. The TCR originated in a woman aged 50 to 65 in good health and CMV-seronegative. CDR3: CASSATGTGMNTEAFF. DNA for the CDR3: TGTGCCAGCTCAGCTACCGGGACAGGGATGAACACTGAAGCTTTCTTT.